The source of this T cell receptor beta chain is a study of Tregs in tolerant kidney transplant recipients. Assay used: immunoSEQ multiplex PCR; TCRdb lists only in-frame clones, some missing. The listing records 50,000 or so clones. After removal of 6 bases from V and 4 bases from J, the junction contained 4 bases not matched to a gene. CDR1 is SGHTA, CDR2 FQGNSA, per germline. The CDR3 is made up of 14 amino acids. For this clone: The CDR3 end lies 3 residues beyond the end of the read and is filled in from the germline J gene.

J is TRBJ2-1 and V is TRBV7-2; 9 positions agree with TRBD1. The sequenced sample was CD4+ T cells from blood, obtained before the transplant. This TCR derives from a human donor who received a combined kidney and bone marrow transplant. The CDR3 here is CASSRDRAYNEQFF. The DNA read from the CDR3 is TGTGCCAGCAGTCGGGACAGGGCGTACAATGAG.